The 25 T cell receptor beta chains below were found in one sample sequenced in a study of early T cells in non-severe SARS-CoV-2 infection. TCRdb reprocessed the 5' RACE reads via MiXCR and lists one record per CDR3 protein. The sample shows some 71,000 distinct CDR3 sequences, approximately 13% of them seen only once. The source material was whole blood. These receptors were collected from an adult who was a healthcare worker with PCR-confirmed SARS-CoV-2 infection or an uninfected control (not recorded which).

The chain combines TRBV6-1 with TRBJ1-2; D is uncertain. Germline V gene lookup returns CDR1 MNHNS and CDR2 SASEGT. V was trimmed by 6 bases and J by 0 bases, leaving 8 bases between them. The CDR3 length is 13 residues. CDR3 region: CASRDSANYGYTF. The CDR3 DNA reads TGTGCCAGCAGGGACTCAGCTAACTATGGCTACACCTTC.

The sample holds many counts of this clonotype. The V and J genes are TRBV5-1 and TRBJ2-1; D is uncertain. The CDR3 is 13 residues long. Germline CDR1 and CDR2: SGHRS and YFSETQ. Trimming pared 0 bases from V and 5 bases from J, leaving 6 bases between. CDR3 residues: CASSLDRNNEQFF. CDR3 DNA: TGCGCCAGCAGCTTGGACAGAAACAATGAGCAGTTCTTC.

In this sample, this clonotype turned up a few times. CDR3 residues: CASRVNTEAFF. The CDR3 nucleotides read TGTGCCAGCAGGGTGAACACTGAAGCTTTCTTT. J is TRBJ1-1 and V is TRBV6-5, with D uncertain. This CDR3 is 11 amino acids long. Germline values: CDR1 MNHEY, CDR2 SVGAGI. V gave up 6 bases and J gave up 0 bases, with 2 bases separating them.

In its sample, this clonotype was seen a few times. The chain recombines TRBV4-1 with TRBJ2-1; D not resolved. V shed 6 bases and J shed 6 bases, with 6 bases lying between them. Germline V gene sequence: CDR1 MGHRA, CDR2 YSYEKL. CDR3 length: 11 amino acids. The CDR3 is CASSRANEQFF. The DNA of the CDR3 is TGCGCCAGCAGTCGAGCCAATGAGCAGTTCTTC.

The chain is built from TRBV6-2 or TRBV6-3 and TRBJ1-5; D perhaps matches TRBD1 (5 bases). Trimming cost V 6 bases and J 6 bases, with 24 bases left between them. Germline-derived CDR1 and CDR2 are MNHEY and SVGEGT. The length of the CDR3 is 17 residues. CDR3 sequence: CASRDSPGREIAQPQHF. CDR3 coding DNA: TGTGCCAGCAGAGACTCCCCGGGCAGGGAAATTGCTCAGCCCCAGCATTTT.

This clonotype was seen a few times. The V call is TRBV5-1, the J call TRBJ2-5; D ambiguous. Per the germline V gene, CDR1 is SGHRS and CDR2 is YFSETQ. V lost 4 bases, J lost 2 bases, and 9 bases lay in between. This CDR3 is 13 amino acids long. CDR3 sequence (DNA): TGCGCCAGCAGCCCCTCAATACAAGAGACCCAGTACTTC. It yields the protein CASSPSIQETQYF. Combining the CDR3 with reference TRBV5-1 and TRBJ2-5 gives the whole variable domain KAGVTQTPRYLIKTRGQQVTLSCSPISGHRSVSWYQQTPGQGLQFLFEYFSETQRNKGNFPGRFSGRQFSNSRSEMNVSTLELGDSALYLCASSPSIQETQYFGPGTRLLVL.

This clonotype has more than one count but fewer than ten. V gene TRBV5-1 combines with J gene TRBJ2-5; possibly TRBD2 for D (6 bases). This CDR3 region has 15 residues. In germline, CDR1 is SGHRS, CDR2 YFSETQ. V was cut by 0 bases and J by 6 bases, with 15 bases left in between. CDR3 sequence reads: CASSLAPLGGQTQYF. The DNA for the CDR3 is TGCGCCAGCAGCTTGGCCCCTCTCGGGGGTCAGACCCAGTACTTC.

This chain's CDR3 is CASSIPGQAYEQYF. As DNA, the CDR3 is TGTGCCAGCAGTATTCCGGGACAGGCCTACGAGCAGTACTTC. This chain joins TRBV28 and TRBJ2-7; 8 bases are a match to TRBD1. The CDR3 spans 14 residues. Germline values: CDR1 MDHEN, CDR2 SYDVKM. The V and J ends lost 5 bases and 2 bases, in that order; junction bases with no gene match: 5.

The table lists this clonotype with a few counts. The chain joins TRBV6-5 to TRBJ1-4, with D tentatively TRBD1 (6 bases). The length of the CDR3 is 16 residues. CDR1 MNHEY and CDR2 SVGAGI come from the germline V gene. Trimming took off 6 bases at V and 8 bases at J, with 22 bases between the two ends. The CDR3 reads CASSLERPLGGEKLFF. In DNA, the CDR3 is TGTGCCAGCAGCCTGGAAAGACCCTTAGGGGGAGAAAAACTGTTTTTT.

This clonotype came up many times. The rearrangement links TRBV4-3 to TRBJ1-2, with D perhaps matching TRBD1 (6 bases). Germline V gives CDR1 LGHNA, CDR2 YSLEER. With 2 bases removed from V and 3 bases from J, the gap between germline ends came to 13 bases. The CDR3 contains 15 residues. The CDR3 DNA follows: TGCGCCAGCAGCCAAACGCTGGACAGTTACTATGGCTACACCTTC. As protein: CASSQTLDSYYGYTF.

This clonotype came up many times. The rearrangement uses TRBV20-1 and TRBJ2-7; TRBD1 agrees at 12 bases. J was trimmed by 7 bases and V by 6 bases; bases with no gene match: 10. The CDR3 loop spans 14 amino acids. Looked up from germline, CDR1 is DFQATT and CDR2 is SNEGSKA (reference sequence). The CDR3 DNA follows: TGCAGTGCCGGTTGGGGACAGGGGGCGGAAGAGCAGTACTTC. The encoded protein is CSAGWGQGAEEQYF.

The J gene is TRBJ2-2, the V gene TRBV28; 11 bases match TRBD2. V lost 6 bases to trimming and J lost 5 bases; unmatched junction nucleotides: 8. The CDR3 is made up of 16 amino acids. Germline values: CDR1 MDHEN, CDR2 SYDVKM. This chain's CDR3 is CASSLAGGHRTGELFF. The CDR3 DNA is TGTGCCAGCAGCCTAGCGGGAGGACACCGTACCGGGGAGCTGTTTTTT.

In this sample, this clonotype turned up a few times. J is TRBJ1-1 and V is TRBV4-1; D is perhaps TRBD1 (6 bases). Trimming shortened V by 2 bases and J by 8 bases, and 21 bases separated the two germline ends. This CDR3 is built from 16 residues. Germline loops: CDR1 MGHRA, CDR2 YSYEKL. The CDR3 spells CASSQFHSGTPSEAFF. The CDR3 nucleotides read TGCGCCAGCAGCCAATTCCACTCCGGGACACCGAGCGAAGCTTTCTTT.

The table lists this clonotype with many counts. J is TRBJ1-3 and V is TRBV10-3; D possibly corresponds to TRBD1 (5 bases). Trimming shortened V by 4 bases and J by 2 bases, and 15 bases separated the two germline ends. CDR3 size: 16 residues. The germline CDR1 and CDR2 sequences are ENHRY and SYGVKD. CDR3 sequence (DNA): TGTGCCATCAGTGGATCCCGGGACGTCACTGGAAACACCATATATTTT. Translating it yields CAISGSRDVTGNTIYF.

Ten or more counts support this clonotype. V usage is TRBV6-6 and J usage is TRBJ1-5; 7 bases fit TRBD1. With 5 bases clipped from V and 0 bases from J, the junction kept 10 bases outside the gene matches. Germline assignment: CDR1 MNHNY and CDR2 SVGAGI (reference sequence). CDR3 length equals 17 residues. CDR3 region: CASSNRRGGDSNQPQHF. The DNA of the CDR3 is TGTGCCAGCAGTAATCGCAGGGGGGGTGATAGCAATCAGCCCCAGCATTTT.

This clonotype was picked up many times. The chain joins TRBV7-2 to TRBJ2-5; TRBD1 matches 11 bases. V was clipped by 4 bases and J by 1 base; unmatched bases: 11. This CDR3 region has 18 residues. Germline V lookup: CDR1 SGHTA, CDR2 FQGNSA. CDR3 coding DNA: TGTGCCAGCAGCTCCTTAGGCCCAGGGACAGGGGGCCAAGAGACCCAGTACTTC. Translated, it gives CASSSLGPGTGGQETQYF.

This clonotype has at least ten counts. The V and J genes are TRBV6-5 and TRBJ2-7, with TRBD2 matching 10 bases. The CDR3 length is 17 residues. Germline CDR1 reads MNHEY; CDR2 reads SVGAGI. V shed 0 bases, J shed 2 bases, and the junction held 7 bases outside the gene matches. Here the CDR3 reads CASSYSFNLAGAYEQYF. The CDR3, as DNA: TGTGCCAGCAGTTACTCTTTCAATCTAGCGGGGGCCTACGAGCAGTACTTC.

This clonotype occurred a few times. J is TRBJ1-2 and V is TRBV19; D is unclear. This CDR3 has 15 amino acids. Looked up from germline, CDR1 is LNHDA and CDR2 is SQIVND (reference sequence). The germline V and J ends were trimmed by 6 bases and 8 bases, with 22 bases remaining between them. This chain's CDR3 is CASSDNSGSPWGYTF. The CDR3 DNA reads TGTGCCAGTAGCGACAACTCGGGCAGCCCATGGGGCTACACCTTC.

This clonotype has a count of ten or more. The chain couples TRBV29-1 to TRBJ2-3; possible D gene TRBD2, 5 bases. Germline loops: CDR1 SQVTM, CDR2 ANQGSEA. With 5 bases removed from V and 0 bases from J, the gap between germline ends came to 18 bases. The CDR3 sequence is 16 residues long. The CDR3 sequence: CSVPRGSGKSTDTQYF. The CDR3 region has the DNA TGCAGCGTTCCCCGAGGGTCGGGAAAGAGCACAGATACGCAGTATTTT.

A single count supports this clonotype. The chain recombines TRBV13 with TRBJ2-3, with a possible D match to TRBD2 (5 bases). V gave up 7 bases and J gave up 9 bases, with 17 bases separating them. The germline gives CDR1 PRHDT, CDR2 FYEKMQ (reference sequence). The CDR3 has 13 amino acids. The chain's CDR3 is CASTALDWETQYF. The CDR3 bases are TGTGCCAGCACCGCATTGGACTGGGAGACGCAGTATTTT. The full variable domain, with the rest looked up from reference TRBV13 and TRBJ2-3, is AAGVIQSPRHLIKEKRETATLKCYPIPRHDTVYWYQQGPGQDPQFLISFYEKMQSDKGSIPDRFSAQQFSDYHSELNMSSLELGDSALYFCASTALDWETQYFGPGTRLTVL.

This clonotype was observed many times. This chain connects TRBV28 to TRBJ2-3; a possible D gene is TRBD1 (5 bases). The CDR3 length is 12 residues. The germline gives CDR1 MDHEN, CDR2 SYDVKM. The V end lost 5 bases, the J end lost 5 bases, and 8 bases lay between the germline ends. The DNA of the CDR3 is TGTGCCAGCAGTCTCCAGGGAGATACGCAGTATTTT. This encodes CASSLQGDTQYF.

This clonotype was recorded many times. The chain has TRBV20-1 and TRBJ1-5; no clear D. Trimming took 0 bases from V and 5 from J, leaving 8 bases between them. The CDR3 loop spans 13 amino acids. Germline V CDR1 and CDR2: DFQATT, SNEGSKA (reference sequence). CDR3 coding DNA: TGCAGTGCTAGAGATCTACACCATCAGCCCCAGCATTTT. It translates to CSARDLHHQPQHF.

The table lists this clonotype with a few counts. This chain connects TRBV12-3 or TRBV12-4 to TRBJ2-2; D unclear. CDR3 length equals 17 residues. Trimming left V 6 bases short and J 2 bases short, with 19 bases between. DNA of the CDR3: TGTGCCAGCAGCCCGCCCGGGCCAGGAGAAAACACCGGGGAGCTGTTTTTT. It translates to CASSPPGPGENTGELFF.

The V call is TRBV11-3, the J call TRBJ2-3; 7 bases line up with TRBD2. CDR1 is SGHNT, CDR2 YENEEA, per germline. V gave up 5 bases and J gave up 1 base; unmatched junction bases: 3. The CDR3 contains 14 residues. In DNA, the CDR3 is TGTGCCAGCAGCGCGGGACTACGCACAGATACGCAGTATTTT. Translated: CASSAGLRTDTQYF.

The CDR3 here is CASSKGQNTGELFF. The CDR3 bases are TGTGCCAGCAGTAAGGGACAGAACACCGGGGAGCTGTTTTTT. The V and J genes are TRBV12-3 or TRBV12-4 and TRBJ2-2; tentatively, D is TRBD1 (6 bases). Trimming took 5 bases from V and 1 from J, leaving 8 bases between them. The CDR3 sequence is 14 residues long.